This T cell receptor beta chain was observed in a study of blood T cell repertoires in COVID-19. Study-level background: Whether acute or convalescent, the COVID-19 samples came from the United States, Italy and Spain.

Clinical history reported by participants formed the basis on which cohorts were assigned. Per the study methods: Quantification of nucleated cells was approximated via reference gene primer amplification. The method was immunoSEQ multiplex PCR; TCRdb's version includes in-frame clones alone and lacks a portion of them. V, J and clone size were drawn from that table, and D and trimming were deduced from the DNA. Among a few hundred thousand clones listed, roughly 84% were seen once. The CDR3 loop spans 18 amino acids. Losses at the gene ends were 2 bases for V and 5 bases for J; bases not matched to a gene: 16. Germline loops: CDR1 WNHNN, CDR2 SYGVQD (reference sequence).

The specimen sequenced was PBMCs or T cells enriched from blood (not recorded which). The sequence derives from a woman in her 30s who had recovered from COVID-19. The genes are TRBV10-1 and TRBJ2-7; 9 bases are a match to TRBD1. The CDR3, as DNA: TGCGCCAGCAGTGAGCCACGACCATCCGGGACAGGGAGCCACGAGCAGTACTTC. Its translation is CASSEPRPSGTGSHEQYF.